This TCR beta chain was captured by sequencing in a study of OX40 agonist ivuxolimab in advanced cancers. Study overall: The group had a mean age of around 64 years, ranged from roughly 23 to 90, and was 82.7% male.

The investigators sampled blood at baseline, at cycle 4 day 1, and at cycle 7 day 1. Here immunoSEQ multiplex PCR was the method, and the copy in TCRdb shows in-frame clones only, minus some. Seen here are tens of thousands of clones, 86% observed once, and the top ten hold roughly 3%. Trimming at V came to 5 bases and at J to 4 bases, leaving 0 bases not matched to a gene. CDR1 SGHTS and CDR2 YDEGEE come from the germline V gene. The CDR3 is made up of 12 amino acids. The sequences come from CD4+ or CD8+ T cells sorted from blood, collected in a trial of the OX40 agonist ivuxolimab. The chain carries TRBV5-8 and TRBJ1-3, with TRBD1 matching over 7 bases. This clonotype was obtained from an adult with an advanced solid tumor such as melanoma, head and neck, liver or kidney cancer. The CDR3 sequence: CASRDRGNTIYF. For the CDR3, the DNA is TGTGCCAGCAGGGACAGGGGAAACACCATATATTTT.